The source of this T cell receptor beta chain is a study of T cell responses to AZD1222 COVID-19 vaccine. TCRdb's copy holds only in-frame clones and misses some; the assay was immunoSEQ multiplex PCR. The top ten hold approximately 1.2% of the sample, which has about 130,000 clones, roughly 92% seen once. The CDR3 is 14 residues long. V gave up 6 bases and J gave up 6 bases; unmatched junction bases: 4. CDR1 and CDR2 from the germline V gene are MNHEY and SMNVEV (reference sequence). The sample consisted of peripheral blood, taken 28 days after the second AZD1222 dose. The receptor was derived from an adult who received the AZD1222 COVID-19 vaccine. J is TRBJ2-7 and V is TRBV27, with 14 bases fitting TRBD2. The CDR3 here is CASRGLAGGGEQYF. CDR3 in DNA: TGTGCCAGCAGAGGACTAGCGGGAGGTGGCGAGCAGTACTTC.